This T cell receptor delta chain was identified during a study of gamma-delta T cells after stem cell transplantation. This clone has just a few counts. V was trimmed by 0 bases and J by 0 bases, leaving 21 bases between them. Germline CDR1 NSMFDY, CDR2 ISSIKDK. This CDR3 contains 18 residues. TCRdb reapplied CATT to the RT-PCR reads. The data contain over 2,000 delta-chain clones, about a fifth of them singletons. This chain uses TRAV29/DV5 with TRDJ1; D may be TRDD3 (6 bases). Sequenced sample: gamma-delta T cells. The sequence came from a human donor. It is not recorded whose cells these are; they may come from a transplant donor. DNA for the CDR3: TGTGCAGCAAGCGCGACGCATTTCGAGGGGGACCACACCGATAAACTCATCTTT. As protein: CAASATHFEGDHTDKLIF.